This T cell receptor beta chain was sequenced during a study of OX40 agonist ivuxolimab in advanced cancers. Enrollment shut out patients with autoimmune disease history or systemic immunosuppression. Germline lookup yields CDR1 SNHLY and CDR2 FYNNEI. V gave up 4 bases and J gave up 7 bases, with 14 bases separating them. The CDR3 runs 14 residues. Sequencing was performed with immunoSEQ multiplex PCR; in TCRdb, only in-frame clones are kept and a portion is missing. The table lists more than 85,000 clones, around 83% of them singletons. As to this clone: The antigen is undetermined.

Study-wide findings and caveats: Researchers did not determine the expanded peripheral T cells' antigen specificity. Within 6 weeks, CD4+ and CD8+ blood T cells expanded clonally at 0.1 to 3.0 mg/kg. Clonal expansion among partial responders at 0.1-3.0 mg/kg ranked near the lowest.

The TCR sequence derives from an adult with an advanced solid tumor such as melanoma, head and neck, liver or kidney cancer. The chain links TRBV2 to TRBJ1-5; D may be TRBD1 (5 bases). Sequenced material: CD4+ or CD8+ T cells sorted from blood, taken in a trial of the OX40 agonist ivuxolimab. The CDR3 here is CASSVAGKGQPQHF. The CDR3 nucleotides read TGTGCCAGCAGTGTAGCGGGGAAGGGGCAGCCCCAGCATTTT.